This T cell receptor beta chain originates from a study of T cells in Graves' hyperthyroidism and ophthalmopathy. In the study overall: Any treatment followed the collection of peripheral blood at initial diagnosis.

Turning to this clonotype: Its specificity is unknown.

Germline V lookup: CDR1 GTSNPN, CDR2 SVGIG (reference sequence). Trimming removed 0 bases from V and 2 bases from J, with 8 bases in between. The CDR3 has 13 amino acids. Amplification of TCR beta CDR3 regions was performed using RNA transcripts as template. Using the HTBI primer set, a first-round RT-PCR was run on the TCR CDR3. MiXCR was run by TCRdb on the multiplex PCR reads, yielding one entry per CDR3 protein. This table holds under 750,000 distinct CDR3 sequences, over 15% found once. Study observations and caveats: Ophthalmopathy and stable hyperthyroidism were told apart by a 13 V-J model.

The sample taken for sequencing was blood. The chain uses TRBV30 and TRBJ2-7, with a possible D match to TRBD1 (5 bases). The clonotype was recovered from a woman aged 50 to 65 with Graves' hyperthyroidism that later progressed to Graves' ophthalmopathy. The CDR3 is CAWSVQATYEQYF. Here the CDR3 DNA reads TGTGCCTGGAGTGTACAGGCGACCTACGAGCAGTACTTC.